Included here is one T cell receptor beta chain sequence, with context. Gene names denote mouse genes. The observed sequence ends 1 residue before the CDR3 terminus, with the missing tail filled in from the germline J gene. This table comes from immunoSEQ multiplex PCR, and its TCRdb copy is limited to in-frame clones, with some not included. The sample includes roughly 6,600 clones, 40% to 60% of them seen just once. Time point here: mouse harvest day 7 after allogeneic transplant. Mouse grafts combined 10^7 T-cell-depleted bone marrow cells with 10^6 splenic CD5+ T cells. The CDR3 is 14 residues long. CDR1 NSQYPW and CDR2 LRSPGD come from the germline V gene (reference sequence). Trimming pared 2 bases from V and 0 bases from J, leaving 5 bases between. The data are from a study of tissue T cells after allogeneic stem cell transplantation.

The chain combines TRBV1 with TRBJ1-3; D not certain. The sample was lymph node tissue. The sequence was obtained from a female BALB/c mouse given C57BL/6 T cells with graft-versus-host disease after an allogeneic hematopoietic cell transplant. CDR3: CTCSARDSGNTLYF. The covered CDR3 bases are TGCACCTGCAGTGCACGGGATTCTGGAAATACGCTCTAT.